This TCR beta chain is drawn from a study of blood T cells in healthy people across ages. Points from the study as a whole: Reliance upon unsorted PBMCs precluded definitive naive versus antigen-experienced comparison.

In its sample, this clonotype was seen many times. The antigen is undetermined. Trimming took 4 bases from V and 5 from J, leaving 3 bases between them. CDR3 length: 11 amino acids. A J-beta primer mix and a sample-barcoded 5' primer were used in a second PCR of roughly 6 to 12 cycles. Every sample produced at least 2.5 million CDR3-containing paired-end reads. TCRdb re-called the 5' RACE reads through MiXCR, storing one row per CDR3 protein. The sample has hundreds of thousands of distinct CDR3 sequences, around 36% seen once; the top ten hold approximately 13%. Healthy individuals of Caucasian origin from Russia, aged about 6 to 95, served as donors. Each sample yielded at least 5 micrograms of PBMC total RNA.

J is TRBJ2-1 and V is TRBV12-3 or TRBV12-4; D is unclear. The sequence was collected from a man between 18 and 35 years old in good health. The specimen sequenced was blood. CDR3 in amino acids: CASSSDNEQFF. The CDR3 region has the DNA TGTGCCAGCAGTTCCGACAATGAGCAGTTCTTC.